What follows is one T cell receptor (beta chain) and its context. This entry belongs to a study of cytomegalovirus exposure and HLA in healthy donors. A multiplex PCR was run with 60 Vbeta primers and 13 Jbeta primers. Libraries were prepared by immunoSEQ multiplex PCR; TCRdb keeps only in-frame clonotypes and omits some of them. This sample has about 130,000 clones, with roughly four fifths found just once. Sequencing used PBMCs. This TCR was sampled from a man aged 50-60 years in good health and CMV-seronegative.

CDR3 protein: CASSVGGLNSGANVLTF. The DNA of the CDR3 is TGTGCCAGCAGCGTGGGAGGACTCAACTCTGGGGCCAACGTCCTGACTTTC. The chain recombines TRBV9 with TRBJ2-6; a weak D match, TRBD2 (6 bases). Germline CDR1 and CDR2: SGDLS and YYNGEE. Between the trimmed V and J ends, which lost 2 bases and 0 bases, there was a span of 12 bases. There are 17 residues in the CDR3.